These T cell receptor beta chains were read from a single sample in a study of T cells after yellow fever vaccination. TCRdb itself ran the 5' RACE reads through MiXCR, one entry per CDR3 protein. The sample has a few hundred thousand distinct CDR3 sequences, approximately 8% seen once. This material consisted of PBMCs, taken 45 days after the first yellow fever vaccination. Source of these receptors: a man between 18 and 29 years old who received the YFV17D yellow fever vaccine. Each CDR3 is given with its conserved first and last residue. The D gene is left open where the match is weak. Size is omitted from some rows. Given values are once, few, many or a class for expanded clones.

d_call: -
v_call: TRBV20-1
j_call: TRBJ1-4
clone_size: few
cdr3_aa: CSARDVRGFEKLFF
cdr3_nt: TGCAGTGCTAGAGATGTGAGGGGTTTTGAAAAACTGTTTTTT

d_call: -
v_call: TRBV10-3
j_call: TRBJ1-1
clone_size: few
cdr3_aa: CAISRVGVGTEAFF
cdr3_nt: TGTGCCATCAGCCGAGTCGGGGTTGGCACTGAAGCTTTCTTT

d_call: -
v_call: TRBV12-3/TRBV12-4
j_call: TRBJ1-1
clone_size: many
cdr3_aa: CASSLAGSDTEAFF
cdr3_nt: TGTGCCAGCAGTTTAGCTGGGTCGGACACTGAAGCTTTCTTT

d_call: -
v_call: TRBV6-1
j_call: TRBJ1-2
clone_size: -
cdr3_aa: CASSPDPGYGYTF
cdr3_nt: TGTGCCAGCAGTCCGGATCCGGGCTATGGCTACACCTTC

d_call: -
v_call: TRBV11-2
j_call: TRBJ2-7
clone_size: few
cdr3_aa: CASSFGEGTHYEQYF
cdr3_nt: TGTGCCAGCAGCTTCGGGGAAGGGACCCACTACGAGCAGTACTTC

d_call: TRBD2
v_call: TRBV5-1
j_call: TRBJ2-5
clone_size: -
cdr3_aa: CASSLVSPSGGFKETQYF
cdr3_nt: TGCGCCAGCAGCTTGGTGTCCCCTAGCGGAGGATTTAAAGAGACCCAGTACTTC

d_call: TRBD2
v_call: TRBV12-3/TRBV12-4
j_call: TRBJ2-1
clone_size: many
cdr3_aa: CASSLGGTSRALF
cdr3_nt: TGTGCCAGCAGTTTAGGCGGGACTAGTAGGGCGCTCTTC

d_call: -
v_call: TRBV28
j_call: TRBJ2-1
clone_size: few
cdr3_aa: CASWGDRKLYNEQFF
cdr3_nt: TGTGCCAGCTGGGGGGATCGAAAACTCTACAATGAGCAGTTCTTC

d_call: -
v_call: TRBV7-9
j_call: TRBJ1-2
clone_size: few
cdr3_aa: CASSSSRDPVYGYTF
cdr3_nt: TGTGCCAGCAGCAGTAGCCGGGACCCTGTCTATGGCTACACCTTC

d_call: -
v_call: TRBV7-9
j_call: TRBJ2-5
clone_size: few
cdr3_aa: CASSLGVQGSGETQYF
cdr3_nt: TGTGCCAGCAGCTTAGGGGTGCAGGGTTCTGGAGAGACCCAGTACTTC

d_call: -
v_call: TRBV5-1
j_call: TRBJ1-1
clone_size: few
cdr3_aa: CASSLVSGDTEAFF
cdr3_nt: TGCGCCAGCAGCTTGGTATCGGGGGATACTGAAGCTTTCTTT

d_call: TRBD1
v_call: TRBV5-6
j_call: TRBJ1-5
clone_size: few
cdr3_aa: CASSQTGAYQPQHF
cdr3_nt: TGTGCCAGCAGCCAGACAGGGGCCTATCAGCCCCAGCATTTT

d_call: TRBD2
v_call: TRBV24-1
j_call: TRBJ2-3
clone_size: -
cdr3_aa: CATSDLGLAGSTDTQYF
cdr3_nt: TGTGCCACCAGTGATTTGGGGCTAGCGGGGAGCACAGATACGCAGTATTTT